The 10 T cell receptor beta chains below were found in one sample sequenced in a study of OX40 agonist ivuxolimab in advanced cancers. Profiling relied on immunoSEQ multiplex PCR, and the TCRdb table lists in-frame clones only, not all of them. The sample lists about 58,000 clones, approximately 90% occurring once. This specimen consisted of CD4+ or CD8+ T cells sorted from blood, obtained in a trial of the OX40 agonist ivuxolimab. These receptors were taken from an adult with an advanced solid tumor such as melanoma, head and neck, liver or kidney cancer.

This chain connects TRBV25-1 to TRBJ1-2; TRBD1 aligns across 8 bases. The CDR3 length is 16 residues. J gave up 4 bases and V 5 bases, and 12 bases lay outside the gene matches. CDR1 MGHDK and CDR2 SYGVNS come from the germline V gene. CDR3 in DNA: TGTGCCAGCAGTAAACCCGGGGACAGGAATTTCTATGGCTACACCTTC. Translation: CASSKPGDRNFYGYTF.

The rearrangement uses TRBV5-1 and TRBJ2-7, with a tentative D call TRBD2 (6 bases). The length of the CDR3 is 14 residues. Germline CDR1 reads SGHRS; CDR2 reads YFSETQ. Deletions cut 0 bases from V and 2 bases from J, with 9 bases between. In DNA form, the CDR3 reads TGCGCCAGCAGCTTGGGAGCGGGCCCCTACGAGCAGTACTTC. Translated: CASSLGAGPYEQYF.

The rearrangement joins TRBV11-2 to TRBJ1-1; no definite D call. V was shortened by 3 bases and J by 11 bases, with 22 bases between the two germline ends. Germline CDR1 SGHAT, CDR2 FQNNGV. CDR3 length equals 15 residues. The CDR3 protein is CASSFATGLGQRAFF. The CDR3 region has the DNA TGTGCCAGCAGCTTCGCTACCGGCCTAGGGCAGCGGGCTTTCTTT.

The CDR3 sequence is CASSIDLGGSEQFF. CDR3 bases: TGTGCCAGTAGTATAGATTTGGGAGGGAGTGAGCAGTTCTTC. V usage is TRBV19 and J usage is TRBJ2-1; 7 nucleotides agree with TRBD2. V shed 0 bases, J shed 9 bases, and the junction held 5 bases outside the gene matches. Germline-derived CDR1 and CDR2 are LNHDA and SQIVND (reference sequence). This CDR3 spans 14 amino acids. Drawing the rest from reference TRBV19 and TRBJ2-1, the complete variable domain is DGGITQSPKYLFRKEGQNVTLSCEQNLNHDAMYWYRQDPGQGLRLIYYSQIVNDFQKGDIAEGYSVSREKKESFPLTVTSAQKNPTAFYLCASSIDLGGSEQFFGPGTRLTVL.

J is TRBJ2-1 and V is TRBV7-3; 7 bases map to TRBD2. The CDR3 has 15 amino acids. Trimming at V came to 5 bases and at J to 6 bases, leaving 10 bases not matched to a gene. Germline V gives CDR1 SGHTA, CDR2 FQGTGA. In nucleotides, the CDR3 is TGTGCCAGCAGCCAAAGGACTAGTTTCGGCAATGAGCAGTTCTTC. Translating it yields CASSQRTSFGNEQFF.

The chain carries TRBV28 and TRBJ2-2; D gene ambiguous. Germline values: CDR1 MDHEN, CDR2 SYDVKM. This CDR3 contains 14 residues. Trimming took 6 bases from V and 1 from J, leaving 9 bases between them. CDR3 protein: CASRPGVNTGELFF. DNA of the CDR3: TGTGCCAGCAGGCCAGGTGTGAACACCGGGGAGCTGTTTTTT.

The J gene is TRBJ1-2, the V gene TRBV5-4; D is uncertain. The CDR3 spans 12 residues. Trimming cost V 0 bases and J 6 bases, with 6 bases left between them. Germline V gene data show CDR1 as SGHNT and CDR2 as YYREEE (reference sequence). This chain's CDR3 is CASSLGTDGYTF. The DNA of the CDR3 is TGTGCCAGCAGCTTGGGGACGGATGGCTACACCTTC.

The rearrangement links TRBV19 to TRBJ2-3; TRBD2 agrees at 9 bases. Trimming removed 3 bases from V and 1 base from J; junction bases left unmatched: 5. The CDR3 runs to 16 residues. Germline V gives CDR1 LNHDA, CDR2 SQIVND (reference sequence). In DNA, the CDR3 is TGTGCCAGTAGTATCGGGTCTAGCGGGGGCACAGATACGCAGTATTTT. Translated: CASSIGSSGGTDTQYF.

V is TRBV7-2 and J is TRBJ2-2; 9 nucleotides match TRBD2. V dropped 2 bases and J dropped 4; count of bases not matched to a gene: 5. CDR1 is SGHTA, CDR2 FQGNSA, per germline. This CDR3 is 16 amino acids long. Here the CDR3 reads CASSLWSRGGTGELFF. DNA for the CDR3: TGTGCCAGCAGCTTATGGTCGCGGGGGGGCACCGGGGAGCTGTTTTTT.

The chain uses TRBV13 and TRBJ1-4; TRBD1 is a possible D gene (5 bases). The CDR3 length is 16 residues. Germline lookup yields CDR1 PRHDT and CDR2 FYEKMQ (reference sequence). V was trimmed by 6 bases and J by 4 bases, leaving 18 bases between them. CDR3 amino acids: CASRSSGTSINEKLFF. CDR3 coding DNA: TGTGCCAGCAGGTCCTCCGGGACTAGTATTAATGAAAAACTGTTTTTT.